A selection of T cell receptor beta chains follows, all from one sample in a study of Graves' ophthalmopathy and Graves' hyperthyroidism. One entry per CDR3 protein, called by TCRdb with MiXCR from the multiplex PCR reads. The sample holds 300,000 to 400,000 distinct CDR3 sequences, 15% to 20% seen once. Input material: peripheral blood. These receptors all stem from an adult man with Graves' ophthalmopathy. CDR3s include the opening cysteine and the closing phenylalanine or tryptophan. Fields, in order: D gene, clone size, J gene, V gene, CDR3 DNA, CDR3 protein. A D gene is named only where the DNA matches it firmly. The size of a clone is reported for some rows only, either as once, few or many, or as a class for expanded clones.

D: -; size: once; J: TRBJ2-5; V: TRBV15; DNA: TGTGCCACCAGCCCGACCAGGGGGGAGGAGACCCAGTACTTC; CDR3: CATSPTRGEETQYF
D: -; size: -; J: TRBJ1-2; V: TRBV20-1; DNA: TGCAGTGCTAGAGATCAACCAGCCTACACCTTC; CDR3: CSARDQPAYTF
D: TRBD1; size: many; J: TRBJ2-6; V: TRBV24-1; DNA: TGTGCCACCAGTGACTCCAAACAGGGGGCGTCTGGGGCCAACGTCCTGACTTTC; CDR3: CATSDSKQGASGANVLTF
D: -; size: -; J: TRBJ1-2; V: TRBV12-3/TRBV12-4; DNA: TGTGCCAGCAGTCCGTACAGGGTCTATGGCTACACCTTC; CDR3: CASSPYRVYGYTF
D: TRBD1; size: many; J: TRBJ2-7; V: TRBV7-8; DNA: TGTGCCAGCAGCATAGAGGGACAGATGGGGACCTACGAGCAGTACTTC; CDR3: CASSIEGQMGTYEQYF
D: -; size: many; J: TRBJ2-2; V: TRBV11-2; DNA: TGTGCCAGCAGCGGGGCCGGGACCGGGGAGCTGTTTTTT; CDR3: CASSGAGTGELFF
D: -; size: many; J: TRBJ2-5; V: TRBV10-3; DNA: TGTGCCATCAGTGAGTCGAATGGGGCCTGGTACTTC; CDR3: CAISESNGAWYF
D: -; size: many; J: TRBJ1-1; V: TRBV6-5; DNA: TGTGCCAGCAGTTACAATCGGGCGGAGACTGAAGCTTTCTTT; CDR3: CASSYNRAETEAFF
D: -; size: many; J: TRBJ1-2; V: TRBV15; DNA: TGTGCCACCAGCAGAGAAACAAGGGGGACCTCCTATGGCTACACCTTC; CDR3: CATSRETRGTSYGYTF
D: TRBD2; size: many; J: TRBJ2-4; V: TRBV5-6; DNA: TGTGCCAGCAGCCAAAGGACTAGCTTGGACATTCAGTACTTC; CDR3: CASSQRTSLDIQYF
D: -; size: many; J: TRBJ1-6; V: TRBV28; DNA: TGTGCCAGCAAGAAGGGGAACTATAATTCACCCCTCCACTTT; CDR3: CASKKGNYNSPLHF
D: TRBD1; size: many; J: TRBJ1-1; V: TRBV3-1; DNA: TGTGCCAGCAGCCTCGAATCCGGGACAGGGATAACTGAAGCTTTCTTT; CDR3: CASSLESGTGITEAFF
D: TRBD1; size: many; J: TRBJ1-2; V: TRBV12-3/TRBV12-4; DNA: TGTGCCAGCAGTTTGAGTTGGGACAGGGAAAAGATGGGCGGCTACACCTTC; CDR3: CASSLSWDREKMGGYTF